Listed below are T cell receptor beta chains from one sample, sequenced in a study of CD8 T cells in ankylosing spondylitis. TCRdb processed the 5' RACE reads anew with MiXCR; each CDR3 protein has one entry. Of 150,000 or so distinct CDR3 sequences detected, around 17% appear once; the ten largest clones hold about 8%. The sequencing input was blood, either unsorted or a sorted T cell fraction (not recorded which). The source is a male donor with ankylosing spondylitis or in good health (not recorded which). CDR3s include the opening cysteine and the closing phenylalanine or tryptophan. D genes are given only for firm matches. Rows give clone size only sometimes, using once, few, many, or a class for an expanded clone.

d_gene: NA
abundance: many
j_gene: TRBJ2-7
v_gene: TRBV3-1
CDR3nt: TGTGCCAGCAGCCGAGCCTACGAGCAGTACTTC
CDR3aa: CASSRAYEQYF

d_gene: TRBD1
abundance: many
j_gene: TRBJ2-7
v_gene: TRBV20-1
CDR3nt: TGCAGTGCTACCGGGACAGGCTACGAGCAGTACTTC
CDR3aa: CSATGTGYEQYF

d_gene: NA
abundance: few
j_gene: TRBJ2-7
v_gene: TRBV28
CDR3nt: TGTGCCAGCTGTACAGCCAACGAGCAGTACTTC
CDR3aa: CASCTANEQYF

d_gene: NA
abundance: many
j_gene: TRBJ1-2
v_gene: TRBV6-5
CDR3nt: TGTGCCAGCAGTCCCGGACGGAACCCTTATGGCTACACCTTC
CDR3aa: CASSPGRNPYGYTF

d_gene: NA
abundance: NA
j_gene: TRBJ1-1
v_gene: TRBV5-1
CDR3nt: TGCGCCAGCAGCCTGGAGGACGACGGAATGGGGACTGAAGCTTTCTTT
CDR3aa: CASSLEDDGMGTEAFF

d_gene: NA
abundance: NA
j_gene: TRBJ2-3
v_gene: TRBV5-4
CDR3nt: TGTGCCAGCAGCTTGGGGAGCCGCACAGATACGCAGTATTTT
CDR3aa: CASSLGSRTDTQYF

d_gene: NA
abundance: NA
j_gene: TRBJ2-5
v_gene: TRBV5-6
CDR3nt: TGTGCCAGCAGGAGGGACATCCAAGAGACCCAGTACTTC
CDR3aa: CASRRDIQETQYF

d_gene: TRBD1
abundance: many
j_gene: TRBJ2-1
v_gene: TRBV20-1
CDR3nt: TGCAGTGCTAGCTCCGGGACAGGGGGTACTGAGCAGTTCTTC
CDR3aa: CSASSGTGGTEQFF

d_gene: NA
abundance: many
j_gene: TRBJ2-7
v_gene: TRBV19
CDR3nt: TGTGCCACTCAAAAGGGGGGACAATACTCCTACGAGCAGTACTTC
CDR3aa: CATQKGGQYSYEQYF

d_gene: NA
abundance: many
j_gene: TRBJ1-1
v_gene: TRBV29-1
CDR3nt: TGCAGCGTTCAGGGGAGCACTGAAGCTTTCTTT
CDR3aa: CSVQGSTEAFF

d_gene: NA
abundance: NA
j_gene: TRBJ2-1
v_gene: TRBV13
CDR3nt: TGTGCCAGCAGCTTAGCAGCGGCTAGCTCCTACAATGAGCAGTTCTTC
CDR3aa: CASSLAAASSYNEQFF

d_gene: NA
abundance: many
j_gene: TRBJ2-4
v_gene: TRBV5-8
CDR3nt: TGTGCCAGCAGCTTTCAACCCGGGGCTCTTCAGTACTTC
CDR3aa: CASSFQPGALQYF

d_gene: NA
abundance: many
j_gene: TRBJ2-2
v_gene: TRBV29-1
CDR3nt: TGCAGCGTTGAAGACGGAGTGAACACCGGGGAGCTGTTTTTT
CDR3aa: CSVEDGVNTGELFF

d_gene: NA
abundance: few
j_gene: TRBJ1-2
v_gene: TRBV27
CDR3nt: TGTGCCAGCAACGCCTATGGCTACACCTTC
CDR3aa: CASNAYGYTF

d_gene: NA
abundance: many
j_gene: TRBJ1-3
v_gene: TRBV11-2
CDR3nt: TGTGCCAGCAGACTCTCTGGAAACACCATATATTTT
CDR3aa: CASRLSGNTIYF

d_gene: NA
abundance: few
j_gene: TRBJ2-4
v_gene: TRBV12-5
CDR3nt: TGTGCTAGTGGTCAGCAGGATTCCGTTCAGTACTTC
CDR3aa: CASGQQDSVQYF

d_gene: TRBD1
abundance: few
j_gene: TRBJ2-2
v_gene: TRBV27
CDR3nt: TGTGCCAGCAGTTTAGGGACAGGGGATAGATCCGGGGAGCTGTTTTTT
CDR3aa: CASSLGTGDRSGELFF

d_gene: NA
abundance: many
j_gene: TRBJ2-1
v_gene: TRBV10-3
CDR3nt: TGTGCCATCAGTGAGTCGTCGGGTAGAGGAAACTACAATGAGCAGTTCTTC
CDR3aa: CAISESSGRGNYNEQFF